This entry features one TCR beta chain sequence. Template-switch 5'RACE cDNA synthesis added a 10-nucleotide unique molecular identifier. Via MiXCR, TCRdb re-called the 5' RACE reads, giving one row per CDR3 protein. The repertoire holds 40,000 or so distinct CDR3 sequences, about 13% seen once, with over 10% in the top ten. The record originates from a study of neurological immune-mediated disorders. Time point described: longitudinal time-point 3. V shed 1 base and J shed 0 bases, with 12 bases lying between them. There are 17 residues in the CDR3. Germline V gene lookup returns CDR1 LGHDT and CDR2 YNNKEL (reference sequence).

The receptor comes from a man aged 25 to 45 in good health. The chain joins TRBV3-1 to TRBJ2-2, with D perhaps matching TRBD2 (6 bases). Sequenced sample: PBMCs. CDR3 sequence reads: CASSQVWRGANTGELFF. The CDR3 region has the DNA TGTGCCAGCAGCCAAGTCTGGCGGGGCGCGAACACCGGGGAGCTGTTTTTT.